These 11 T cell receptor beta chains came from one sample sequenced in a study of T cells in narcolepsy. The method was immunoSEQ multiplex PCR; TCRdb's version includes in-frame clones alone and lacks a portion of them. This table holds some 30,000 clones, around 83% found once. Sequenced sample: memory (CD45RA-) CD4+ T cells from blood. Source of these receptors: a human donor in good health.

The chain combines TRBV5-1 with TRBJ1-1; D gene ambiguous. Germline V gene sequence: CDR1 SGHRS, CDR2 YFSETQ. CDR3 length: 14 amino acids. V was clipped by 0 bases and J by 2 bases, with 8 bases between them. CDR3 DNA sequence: TGCGCCAGCAGCTTGGTAGGCAGTAACACTGAAGCTTTCTTT. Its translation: CASSLVGSNTEAFF. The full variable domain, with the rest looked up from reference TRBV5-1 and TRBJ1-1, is KAGVTQTPRYLIKTRGQQVTLSCSPISGHRSVSWYQQTPGQGLQFLFEYFSETQRNKGNFPGRFSGRQFSNSRSEMNVSTLELGDSALYLCASSLVGSNTEAFFGQGTRLTVV.

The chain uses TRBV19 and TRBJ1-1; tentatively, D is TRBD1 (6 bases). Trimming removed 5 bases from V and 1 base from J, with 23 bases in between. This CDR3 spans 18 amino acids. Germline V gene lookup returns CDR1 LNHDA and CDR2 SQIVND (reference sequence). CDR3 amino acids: CASSSLRSAGAGNTEAFF. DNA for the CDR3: TGTGCCAGTAGTTCCCTTCGCTCTGCGGGGGCAGGGAACACTGAAGCTTTCTTT.

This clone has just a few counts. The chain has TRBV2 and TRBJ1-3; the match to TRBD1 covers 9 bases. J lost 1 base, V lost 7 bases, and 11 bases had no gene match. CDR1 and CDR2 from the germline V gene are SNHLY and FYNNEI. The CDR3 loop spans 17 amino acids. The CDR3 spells CASNRGQGISSGNTIYF. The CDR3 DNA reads TGTGCCAGCAACCGGGGACAGGGAATATCGTCTGGAAACACCATATATTTT.

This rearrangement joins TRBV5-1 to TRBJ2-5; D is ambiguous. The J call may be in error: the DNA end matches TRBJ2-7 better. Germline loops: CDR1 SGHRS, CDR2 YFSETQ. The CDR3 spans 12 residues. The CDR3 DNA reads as TGCGCCAGCAGCGCCGCCTTGAGCGAGCAGTACTTC. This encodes CASSAALSEQYF.

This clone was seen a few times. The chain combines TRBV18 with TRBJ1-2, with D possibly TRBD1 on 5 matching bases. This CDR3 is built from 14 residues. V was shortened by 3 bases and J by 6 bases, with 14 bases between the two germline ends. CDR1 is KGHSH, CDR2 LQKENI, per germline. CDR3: CASSPAGLVDGYTF. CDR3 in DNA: TGTGCCAGCTCACCGGCAGGGTTGGTCGATGGCTACACCTTC.

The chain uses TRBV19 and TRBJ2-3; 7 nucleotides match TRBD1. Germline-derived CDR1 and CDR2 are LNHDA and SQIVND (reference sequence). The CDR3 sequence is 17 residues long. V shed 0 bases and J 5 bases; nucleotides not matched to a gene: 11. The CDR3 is CASSIDLGGWNQDTQYF. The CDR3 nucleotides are TGTGCCAGTAGTATAGATCTAGGGGGCTGGAATCAAGATACGCAGTATTTT.

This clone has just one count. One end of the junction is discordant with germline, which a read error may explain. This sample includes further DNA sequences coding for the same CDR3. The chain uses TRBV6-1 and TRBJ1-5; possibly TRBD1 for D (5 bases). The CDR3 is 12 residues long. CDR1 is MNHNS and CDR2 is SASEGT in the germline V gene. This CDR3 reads CASIGAGQPQHF. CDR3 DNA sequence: TGTGCTAGCATTGGGGCGGGGCAGCCCCAGCATTTT.

CDR3 residues: CASSFGFGWTGQGYDYEQYV. The CDR3 nucleotides are TGTGCCAGCAGTTTCGGGTTCGGATGGACGGGACAGGGTTACGACTACGAGCAGTACGTC. The rearrangement uses TRBV28 and TRBJ2-7; 9 bases are shared with TRBD1. Germline V gene sequence: CDR1 MDHEN, CDR2 SYDVKM. Unmatched junction bases numbered 21, after V lost 3 bases and J lost 3 bases. CDR3 length equals 20 residues.

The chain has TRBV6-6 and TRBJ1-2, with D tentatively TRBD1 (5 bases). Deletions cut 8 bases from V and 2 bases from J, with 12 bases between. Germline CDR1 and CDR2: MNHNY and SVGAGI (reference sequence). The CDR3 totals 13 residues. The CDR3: CASERHRNYGYTF. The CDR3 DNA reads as TGTGCCAGCGAACGCCACAGGAACTATGGCTACACCTTC.

The CDR3 sequence: CAISSDRSSYNSPLHF. DNA for the CDR3: TGTGCCATCAGCTCCGACAGGAGCTCCTATAATTCACCCCTCCACTTT. The chain has TRBV10-3 and TRBJ1-6, with D possibly matching TRBD1 (6 bases). The germline gives CDR1 ENHRY, CDR2 SYGVKD. V lost 6 bases, J lost 0 bases, and 12 bases lay in between. This CDR3 region has 16 residues.

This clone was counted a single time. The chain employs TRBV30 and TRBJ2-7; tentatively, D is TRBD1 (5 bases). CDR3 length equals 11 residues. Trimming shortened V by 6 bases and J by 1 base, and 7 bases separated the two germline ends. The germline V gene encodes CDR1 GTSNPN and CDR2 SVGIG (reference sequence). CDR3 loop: CACSGSYEQYF. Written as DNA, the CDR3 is TGTGCCTGTTCAGGGTCCTACGAGCAGTACTTC.